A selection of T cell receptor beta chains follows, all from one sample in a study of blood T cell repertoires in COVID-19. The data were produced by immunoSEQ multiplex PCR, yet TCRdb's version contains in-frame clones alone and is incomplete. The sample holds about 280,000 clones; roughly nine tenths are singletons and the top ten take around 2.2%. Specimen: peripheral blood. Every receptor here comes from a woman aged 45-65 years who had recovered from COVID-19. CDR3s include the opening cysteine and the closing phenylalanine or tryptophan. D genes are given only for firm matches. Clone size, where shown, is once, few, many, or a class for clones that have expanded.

CASSLEAGGRTDTQYF TGCGCCAGCAGCTTGGAAGCGGGAGGGCGCACAGATACGCAGTATTTT TRBD2 . TRBJ2-3 TRBV5-1
CASSLVGQGRNIQYF TGTGCCAGCAGCTTGGTGGGACAGGGAAGGAACATTCAGTACTTC TRBD1 . TRBJ2-4 TRBV5-6
CASSARTGGPTEAFF TGTGCCAGCAGCGCCCGGACAGGGGGCCCCACTGAAGCTTTCTTT TRBD1 . TRBJ1-1 TRBV9
CATSEPTGDPNVYSGNTIYF TGTGCCACCAGTGAACCAACAGGGGACCCTAATGTTTACTCTGGAAACACCATATATTTT TRBD1 . TRBJ1-3 TRBV24-1
CASSSLTSGVSKGEQYF TGTGCCAGCAGTTCACTGACTAGCGGGGTGTCTAAGGGCGAGCAGTACTTC TRBD2 . TRBJ2-7 TRBV27
CASSPRLAGERETQYF TGCGCCAGCAGCCCCAGACTAGCGGGGGAGCGAGAGACCCAGTACTTC TRBD2 . TRBJ2-5 TRBV4-1
CASSKRILAGPGNEQFF TGTGCCAGCAGCAAACGGATATTAGCGGGCCCGGGAAATGAGCAGTTCTTC TRBD2 . TRBJ2-1 TRBV7-2
CASSPTTGGDEQYF TGTGCCAGCAGCCCGACAACAGGGGGCGACGAGCAGTACTTC TRBD1 . TRBJ2-7 TRBV9
CATQTGSSYNEQFF TGTGCCACCCAGACGGGAAGCTCCTACAATGAGCAGTTCTTC . . TRBJ2-1 TRBV27
CAISESPQGWANEKLFF TGTGCCATCAGTGAGTCTCCACAGGGGTGGGCTAATGAAAAACTGTTTTTT TRBD1 . TRBJ1-4 TRBV10-3
CASSLSSPGQGRGNTIYF TGTGCCAGCAGTCTCTCCTCTCCGGGACAGGGGAGGGGAAACACCATATATTTT TRBD1 . TRBJ1-3 TRBV6-6
CASSPSGYEQYF TGTGCCAGCAGCCCCAGCGGCTACGAGCAGTACTTC . few TRBJ2-7 TRBV7-2
CASSDGTGGNSPLHF TGTGCCAGCAGTGACGGGACAGGGGGCAATTCACCCCTCCACTTT TRBD1 . TRBJ1-6 TRBV6-4
CASSLEGADTEAFF TGTGCCAGCAGCTTAGAAGGCGCGGACACTGAAGCTTTCTTT . . TRBJ1-1 TRBV11-3
CASSPPGIQETQYF TGCGCCAGCAGCCCCCCAGGGATCCAAGAGACCCAGTACTTC . . TRBJ2-5 TRBV5-1